The TCR beta chain under discussion was sequenced for a study of early T cells in non-severe SARS-CoV-2 infection. This clonotype appeared a few times. Its antigen is undetermined. Study outcomes and limitations: Missing private and CD4 specificities, VDJdb matching favored anti-spike CD8 responses.

TCRdb fed the 5' RACE reads into MiXCR, producing one record per CDR3 protein. The data show about 59,000 distinct CDR3 sequences, less than 15% seen once. The CDR3 totals 15 residues. Germline-derived CDR1 and CDR2 are SQVTM and ANQGSEA. Trimming removed 5 bases from V and 4 bases from J; junction bases left unmatched: 11. This material consisted of whole blood, taken at baseline. This receptor was taken from an adult who was a healthcare worker with PCR-confirmed SARS-CoV-2 infection or an uninfected control (not recorded which). This chain connects TRBV29-1 to TRBJ1-2; 9 nucleotides agree with TRBD1. The CDR3 reads CSVNSPRTGAYGYTF. CDR3 sequence (DNA): TGCAGCGTTAATTCCCCCCGGACAGGGGCCTATGGCTACACCTTC.